These 6 T cell receptor beta chains were sequenced from one sample in a study of cytomegalovirus exposure and HLA in healthy donors (dated by TCRdb to about 2017). Library generation was performed with the immunoSEQ multiplex PCR assay. For the multiplex PCR, a mixture combining 60 forward primers for TCR Vbeta segments and 13 reverse primers for TCR Jbeta segments was used. TCRdb took this table from immuneACCESS and kept in-frame rearrangements with V and J called. Such tables lack part of the clones; where checked against another copy, unresolved V genes explain under half of the gap, and the rest is unexplained. This sample gives roughly 62,000 clones in total; about 77% of them show up just once. 5% to 7% of the sample belongs to the ten largest clones. The specimen was PBMCs. The source of these receptors is a woman in her twenties or thirties in good health and CMV-seronegative.

The V gene is TRBV5-1, the J gene TRBJ1-1; D not certain. This CDR3 has 14 residues. The germline CDR1 and CDR2 sequences are SGHRS and YFSETQ. V was cut by 0 bases and J by 4 bases, with 10 bases left in between. CDR3 sequence reads: CASSLGEVGTEAFF. In nucleotides, the CDR3 is TGCGCCAGCAGCTTGGGGGAGGTGGGCACTGAAGCTTTCTTT.

This clone was observed once. The gene calls are TRBV9 and TRBJ1-1; TRBD1 matches at 7 bases. This CDR3 is 14 amino acids long. V trimming: 4 bases; J trimming: 2 bases; junction bases outside the gene matches: 5. Germline V gene data show CDR1 as SGDLS and CDR2 as YYNGEE. The chain's CDR3 is CASSPGDRNTEAFF. CDR3 in DNA: TGTGCCAGCAGCCCAGGGGACAGAAACACTGAAGCTTTCTTT.

The rearrangement links TRBV19 to TRBJ1-1, with D unresolved. The V end was cut by 7 bases, the J end by 1 base, with 10 bases between. The CDR3 has 13 residues. Germline values: CDR1 LNHDA, CDR2 SQIVND (reference sequence). This CDR3 is CASIQVGNTEAFF. In nucleotides, the CDR3 is TGTGCCAGTATCCAGGTGGGGAACACTGAAGCTTTCTTT.

This chain links TRBV7-9 with TRBJ1-1; no clear D. The germline V gene encodes CDR1 SEHNR and CDR2 FQNEAQ (reference sequence). This CDR3 region has 14 residues. Trimming removed 6 bases from V and 1 base from J, with 12 bases in between. The CDR3 here is CASRDDRGNTEAFF. Here the CDR3 DNA reads TGTGCCAGCAGGGATGACCGCGGGAACACTGAAGCTTTCTTT.

V and J are TRBV5-8 and TRBJ2-7, with TRBD1 matching 10 bases. In germline, CDR1 is SGHTS, CDR2 YDEGEE. V shed 2 bases and J 5 bases; nucleotides not matched to a gene: 7. The CDR3 is 15 residues long. In DNA, the CDR3 is TGTGCCAGCAGCTTATGGGACAGGGGTACCCACGAGCAGTACTTC. Protein: CASSLWDRGTHEQYF.

This chain links TRBV5-1 with TRBJ1-1; no firm D call. Germline V gene data show CDR1 as SGHRS and CDR2 as YFSETQ. The CDR3 contains 14 residues. The ends were cut back, 1 base at V and 2 bases at J, with 9 bases in the middle. DNA of the CDR3: TGCGCCAGCAGCTTGTTACAGTCAAACACTGAAGCTTTCTTT. It translates to CASSLLQSNTEAFF.